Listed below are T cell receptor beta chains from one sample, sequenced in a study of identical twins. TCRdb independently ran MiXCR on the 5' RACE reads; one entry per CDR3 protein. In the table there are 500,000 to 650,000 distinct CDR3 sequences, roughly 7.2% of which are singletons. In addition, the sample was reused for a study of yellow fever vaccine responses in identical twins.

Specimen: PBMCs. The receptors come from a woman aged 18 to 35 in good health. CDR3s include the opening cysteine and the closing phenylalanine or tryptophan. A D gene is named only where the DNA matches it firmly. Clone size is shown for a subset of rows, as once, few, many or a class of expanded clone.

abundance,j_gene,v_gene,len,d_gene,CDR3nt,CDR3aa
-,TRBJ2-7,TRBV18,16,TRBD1,TGTGCCAGCTCACCCGCGAGGGACAGGGCCAAGGGCGAGCAGTACTTC,CASSPARDRAKGEQYF
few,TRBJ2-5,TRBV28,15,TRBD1,TGTGCCAGCAGCAAGGACAGGGGAGGCCAAGAGACCCAGTACTTC,CASSKDRGGQETQYF
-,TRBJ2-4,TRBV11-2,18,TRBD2,TGTGCCAGCAGCTTAGAAAGACTAGCGGGCCCAAACCCAAACATTCAGTACTTC,CASSLERLAGPNPNIQYF
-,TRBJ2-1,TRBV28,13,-,TGTGCCAGTCGGGACTCCACCTACAATGAGCAGTTCTTC,CASRDSTYNEQFF
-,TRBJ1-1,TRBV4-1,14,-,TGCGCCAGCAGCCAAGATCCCCGGAACACTGAAGCTTTCTTT,CASSQDPRNTEAFF
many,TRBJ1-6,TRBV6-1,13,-,TGTGCCACCCTGCCTCACTGGAATTCACCCCTCCACTTT,CATLPHWNSPLHF
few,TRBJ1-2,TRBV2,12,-,TGTGCCAGCAGTGGAGAGAAAGGCGGCTACACCTTC,CASSGEKGGYTF
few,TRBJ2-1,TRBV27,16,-,TGTGCCAGCAGTTTATCCTCAGGCGCCACCTTCAATGAGCAGTTCTTC,CASSLSSGATFNEQFF
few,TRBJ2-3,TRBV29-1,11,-,TGCAGCGTTGGTCTGGGGGATACGCAGTATTTT,CSVGLGDTQYF
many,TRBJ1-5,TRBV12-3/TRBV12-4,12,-,TGTGCCAGCAGCCTCGGGTTGCAGCCCCAGCATTTT,CASSLGLQPQHF
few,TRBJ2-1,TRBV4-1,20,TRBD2,TGCGCCAGCAGCCACCCGGACAGTCAACGGACTAGCGGGAGGTACCATGAGCAGTTCTTC,CASSHPDSQRTSGRYHEQFF
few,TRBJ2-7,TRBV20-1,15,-,TGCAGTGCTAGAGATGCAGGTGGAGCGGTCGACGAGCAGTACTTC,CSARDAGGAVDEQYF
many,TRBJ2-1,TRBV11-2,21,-,TGTGCCAGCAGCTTAGGGGCAGTACAGGGACTACTCGAGGGGTCCTACAATGAGCAGTTCTTC,CASSLGAVQGLLEGSYNEQFF
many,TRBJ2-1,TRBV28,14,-,TGTGCCAGCAGTTCCAGTTGGGCGCGTAATGAGCAGTTCTTC,CASSSSWARNEQFF
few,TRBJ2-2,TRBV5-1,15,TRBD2,TGCGCCAGCGAACTAGCGGGGGGCCGCACCGGGGAGCTGTTTTTT,CASELAGGRTGELFF
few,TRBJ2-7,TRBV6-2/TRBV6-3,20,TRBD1,TGTGCCAGCAGTTACTCTGGTTGGGGCCAACAGACAGGGATTGGAGACGAGCAGTACTTC,CASSYSGWGQQTGIGDEQYF
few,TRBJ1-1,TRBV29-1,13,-,TGCAGCGTTGAAGGGCAGGGTGCCACTGAAGCTTTCTTT,CSVEGQGATEAFF